This is a list of T cell receptor beta chains from one sample in a study of monozygotic twins with cystic fibrosis. The repertoire was sequenced with immunoSEQ multiplex PCR; TCRdb's copy has only in-frame clones and lacks some. Of tens of thousands of clones listed, nearly 85% are singletons. Sequencing was performed on blood. The receptor source for this set is a girl aged 2-9 years with cystic fibrosis. Both conserved end residues are part of each CDR3.

V	J	CDR3
TRBV27	TRBJ2-7	CASSLIRLRDSSYEQYF
TRBV4-3	TRBJ2-4	CASSLSNLEYNIQYF
TRBV5-1	TRBJ1-2	CASSLGDSYGYTF
TRBV29-1	TRBJ1-4	CSVEVGTGGVLTNEKLFF
TRBV2	TRBJ1-2	CASRGDRDLGGYTF
TRBV5-1	TRBJ2-3	CASSAGLAGGDTQYF
TRBV7-6	TRBJ1-2	CASSSIQTGGLTTF
TRBV14	TRBJ1-1	CASSLRTGRNTEAFF
TRBV27	TRBJ2-3	CASSLGQGPPDTQYF
TRBV5-5	TRBJ2-7	CASSLGAETGGFEQYF
TRBV7-2	TRBJ1-1	CASSLWGDQAEAFF
TRBV18	TRBJ2-2	CASSPGGAGELFF
TRBV7-9	TRBJ2-1	CASSLRSDSYNEQFF
TRBV5-5	TRBJ2-7	CASRRQAAYEQYF
TRBV5-5	TRBJ2-7	CASSFFGVRYEQYF
TRBV9	TRBJ1-1	CASSVQGPGGEAFF
TRBV29-1	TRBJ1-2	CSGRGGTGHGYTF
TRBV5-1	TRBJ1-6	CASSSRDIGNSPLHF
TRBV25-1	TRBJ1-3	CASSPGWGGTGNTIYF
TRBV10-1	TRBJ1-6	CASSFRGSSPLHF
TRBV11-2	TRBJ1-3	CASSSVRGGTGNTIYF
TRBV7-9	TRBJ2-7	CASSPQGAGSYEQYF
TRBV5-4	TRBJ2-2	CASSLVAGGRTGELFF
TRBV7-9	TRBJ2-3	CASSRKGGDTQYF
TRBV2	TRBJ2-1	CASSALGRGAHNEQFF
TRBV5-4	TRBJ1-2	CASSFYQGNYGYTF
TRBV13	TRBJ2-1	CASSRGLAAYNEQFF
TRBV7-2	TRBJ1-2	CASSLAGYGYTF
TRBV12-1	TRBJ2-2	CASSFARTSGVANTGELFF
TRBV7-2	TRBJ1-6	CASSSGTNSPLHF
TRBV2	TRBJ2-4	CASSPWTGSPAKNIQYF
TRBV6-1	TRBJ2-7	CASSALAGGNYEQYF
TRBV4-3	TRBJ2-1	CASSQGPGSAILDEQFF
TRBV15	TRBJ1-2	CATSRDGKGRLYGYTF
TRBV5-1	TRBJ2-3	CASSLLDSPDTQYF
TRBV18	TRBJ1-1	CASSPSGSDTEAFF
TRBV6-1	TRBJ1-2	CASSAGGYGYTF
TRBV4-1	TRBJ2-4	CASSSRAGLYIQYF
TRBV27	TRBJ1-5	CASSFFSNQPQHF
TRBV2	TRBJ1-5	CASTRLGQGGNQPQHF
TRBV19	TRBJ2-2	CASSRDRETGELFF
TRBV4-1	TRBJ2-7	CASSQIAEREQYF
TRBV7-2	TRBJ1-4	CASSRGQGNEKLFF
TRBV9	TRBJ1-4	CASSVGWAETGGEKLFF
TRBV6-1	TRBJ2-2	CASHWGGSTGELFF
TRBV4-1	TRBJ2-5	CASSQDRGHGGGYQETQYF
TRBV5-1	TRBJ2-4	CASSLSQVTSGGHKNIQYF
TRBV4-1	TRBJ2-1	CASSQTGQGTLNEQFF
TRBV4-1	TRBJ1-1	CASSHLLGRNTEAFF
TRBV7-9	TRBJ1-4	CASSLAPLNGKLFF
TRBV30	TRBJ2-1	CAWAGLAGGYNEQFF
TRBV7-2	TRBJ2-7	CASSYSSSYEQYF
TRBV13	TRBJ2-1	CASSLYYSPDEQFF